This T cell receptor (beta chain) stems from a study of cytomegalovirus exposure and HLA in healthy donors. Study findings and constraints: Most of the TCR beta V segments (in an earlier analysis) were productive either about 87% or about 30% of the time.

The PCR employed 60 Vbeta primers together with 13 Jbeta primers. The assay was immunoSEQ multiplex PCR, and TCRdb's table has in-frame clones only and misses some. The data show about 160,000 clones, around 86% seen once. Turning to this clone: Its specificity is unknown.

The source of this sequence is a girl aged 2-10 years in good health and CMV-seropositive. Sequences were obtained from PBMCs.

This CDR3 is CASSAGTGVGYGYTF. The CDR3 region has the DNA TGTGCCAGCAGCGCCGGGACAGGGGTTGGCTATGGCTACACCTTC. This chain connects TRBV5-6 to TRBJ1-2, with 10 bases identical to TRBD1. The CDR3 consists of 15 residues. V shed 4 bases, J shed 4 bases, and the junction held 7 bases outside the gene matches. In germline, CDR1 is SGHDT, CDR2 YYEEEE.